The present T cell receptor beta chain was sequenced within a study of shared clonotypes between healthy human individuals. Study overall: Serving as donors were two women and a few men, whose ages spanned 18 to 49. Study-level results: Among the subsets, naive ones generally showed larger estimated richness than memory ones. About 5% of naive CD4 clonotypes were shared across a few donors.

Germline-derived CDR1 and CDR2 are SGHDN and FVKESK. This CDR3 spans 15 amino acids. V was clipped by 1 base and J by 8 bases, with 16 bases between them. Sorted-subset replicate PCR reactions were performed with around 200 ng DNA, corresponding to roughly 29,000 T cell genomes. The data were produced by immunoSEQ multiplex PCR, yet TCRdb's version contains in-frame clones alone and is incomplete. The sample lists around 1.6 million clones, nearly 99% occurring once. In regard to this clone: The antigen remains undetermined.

This TCR was recovered from a man aged 30 to 39 in good health. The sample comprised naive CD4+ T cells sorted from blood. Subset denoted: CD45RA+ positively selected. The chain carries TRBV14 and TRBJ2-3, with D possibly matching TRBD2 (5 bases). CDR3 in DNA: TGTGCCAGCAGCCAAGTCATGGCCGGAGGTGCTACGCAGTATTTT. Translating it yields CASSQVMAGGATQYF.